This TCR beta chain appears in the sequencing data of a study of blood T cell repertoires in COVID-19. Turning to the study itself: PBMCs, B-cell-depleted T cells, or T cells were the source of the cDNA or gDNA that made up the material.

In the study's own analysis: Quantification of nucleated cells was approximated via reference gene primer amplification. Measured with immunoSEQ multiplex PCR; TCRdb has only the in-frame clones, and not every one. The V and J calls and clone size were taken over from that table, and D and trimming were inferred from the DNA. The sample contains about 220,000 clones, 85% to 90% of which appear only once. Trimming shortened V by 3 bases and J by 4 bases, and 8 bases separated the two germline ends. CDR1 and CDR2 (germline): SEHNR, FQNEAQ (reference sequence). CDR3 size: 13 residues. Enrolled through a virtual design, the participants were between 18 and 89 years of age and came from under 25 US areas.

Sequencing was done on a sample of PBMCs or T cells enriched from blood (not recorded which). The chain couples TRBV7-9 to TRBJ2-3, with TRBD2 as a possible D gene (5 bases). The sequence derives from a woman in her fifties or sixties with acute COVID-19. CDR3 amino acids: CASSFSGSDTQYF. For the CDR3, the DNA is TGTGCCAGCAGCTTTTCGGGATCAGATACGCAGTATTTT.